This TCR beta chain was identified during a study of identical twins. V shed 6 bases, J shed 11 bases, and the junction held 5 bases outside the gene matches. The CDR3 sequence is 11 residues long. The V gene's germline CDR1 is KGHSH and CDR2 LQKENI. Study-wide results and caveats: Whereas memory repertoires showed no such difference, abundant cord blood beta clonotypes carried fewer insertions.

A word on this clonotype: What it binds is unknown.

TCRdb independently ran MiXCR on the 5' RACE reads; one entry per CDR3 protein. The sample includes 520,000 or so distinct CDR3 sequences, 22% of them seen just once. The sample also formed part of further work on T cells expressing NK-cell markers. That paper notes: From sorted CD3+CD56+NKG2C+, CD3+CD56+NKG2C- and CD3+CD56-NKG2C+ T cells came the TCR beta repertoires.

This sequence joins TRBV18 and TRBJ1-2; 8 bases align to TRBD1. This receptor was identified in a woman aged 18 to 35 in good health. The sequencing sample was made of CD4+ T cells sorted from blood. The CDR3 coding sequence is TGTGCCAGCTCCGCCGACAGGGGTTACACCTTC. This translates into CASSADRGYTF.